This T cell receptor (beta chain) was found in a study of a mutant IDH1 vaccine in newly diagnosed glioma. Produced via immunoSEQ multiplex PCR; TCRdb's table is partial and in-frame only. Among tens of thousands of clones listed, less than 90% were seen once. Comments on this clone: Its antigen is not identified.

Stated time point: week 35, safety follow-up. Topical imiquimod was applied with each vaccine dose, which held 300 ug of mutant IDH1 20-mer peptide. Newly diagnosed WHO grade 3 or 4 IDH1-mutant, ATRX-lost astrocytomas were identified in the donors. The CDR3 runs to 13 residues. Trimming pared 1 base from V and 5 bases from J, leaving 9 bases between. Germline CDR1 and CDR2: LGHNA and YSLEER. The chain uses TRBV4-3 and TRBJ2-7; D call uncertain. The source was PBMCs, collected from a glioma patient whose treatment included an IDH1 peptide vaccine. This sequence was found in a young man with glioma. CDR3 DNA: TGCGCCAGCAGCCAAGCAGGAAGACACGAGCAGTACTTC. Its translation: CASSQAGRHEQYF.